This T cell receptor (beta chain) was recovered during a study of patients and donors after allogeneic stem cell transplantation (dated by TCRdb to 2020 to 2021). Library preparation was by RT-PCR. TCRdb records NextSeq 550 as the sequencer. TCRdb handled the public reads itself, with Q25 trimming in fastp and clone calling in MiXCR, and kept productive beta chains. Duplicate CDR3 protein sequences are folded into a single record with the most common DNA and genes. The sample contains more than 150,000 distinct CDR3 sequences, less than 45% of them found a single time. Together, the top ten hold 33% of the sample. According to the germline V gene, CDR1 reads MDHEN and CDR2 reads SYDVKM. V loses 4 bases of germline sequence and J loses 0 bases, and the interval between the two ends is 4 bases. The CDR3 holds 13 amino acids from the cysteine to the phenylalanine. Just the 39-base CDR3 DNA is kept, in frame starting at base 1.

Remarks on this clonotype: The antigen this receptor binds is unknown. Within one base of it there is no much larger clone, and no base qualities were kept.

The source material was blood, either unsorted or a sorted T cell fraction (not recorded which). The V and J genes are TRBV28 and TRBJ1-5; the D gene cannot be resolved reliably. The clonotype was recovered from a human donor who was either an allogeneic HSCT recipient or a stem cell or donor lymphocyte infusion donor (not recorded which). It is not recorded whose cells these are; they may come from a transplant donor. The DNA sequence follows: TGTGCCAGCAGTTACAATAGCAATCAGCCCCAGCATTTT. Its coded protein is CASSYNSNQPQHF.